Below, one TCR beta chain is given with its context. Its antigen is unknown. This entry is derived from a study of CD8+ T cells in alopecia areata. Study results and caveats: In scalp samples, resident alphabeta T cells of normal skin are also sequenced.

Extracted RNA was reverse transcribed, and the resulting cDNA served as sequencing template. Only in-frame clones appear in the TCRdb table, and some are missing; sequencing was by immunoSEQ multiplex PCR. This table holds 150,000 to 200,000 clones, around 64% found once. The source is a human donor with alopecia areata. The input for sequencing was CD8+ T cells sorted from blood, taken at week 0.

CDR3 region: CASSLARSGTDTEAFF. CDR3 in DNA: TGTGCCAGCAGCTTAGCGCGGTCAGGGACGGACACTGAAGCTTTCTTT. This sequence joins TRBV7-8 and TRBJ1-1; tentative D call: TRBD1 (5 bases). Trimming took 0 bases from V and 3 from J, leaving 14 bases between them. Germline V gene data show CDR1 as SGHVS and CDR2 as FQNEAQ. This CDR3 region has 16 residues.